The source of this TCR beta chain is a study of early stage breast cancer tumors. Turning to the study itself: ER+/PR+/HER2- status applied to about 70% of the 16 invasive breast tumors. Average read coverage per sample was roughly 10-fold.

This clone was seen only once. Each sample had two DNA replicates, 0.5 ug blood or around 1.5 ug tissue. Measured with immunoSEQ multiplex PCR; TCRdb has only the in-frame clones, and not every one. The sample lists tens of thousands of clones; about 83% were seen once. The CDR3 length is 12 residues. Deletions cut 1 base from V and 6 bases from J, with 5 bases between. Germline CDR1 SGHTA, CDR2 FQGNSA. The chain recombines TRBV7-2 with TRBJ2-3, with unresolved D. Sequenced material: blood. The receptor was derived from a person aged 45 to 60 with breast cancer. The CDR3 DNA follows: TGTGCCAGCAGCTTAGAGATGGATACGCAGTATTTT. Its protein is CASSLEMDTQYF.